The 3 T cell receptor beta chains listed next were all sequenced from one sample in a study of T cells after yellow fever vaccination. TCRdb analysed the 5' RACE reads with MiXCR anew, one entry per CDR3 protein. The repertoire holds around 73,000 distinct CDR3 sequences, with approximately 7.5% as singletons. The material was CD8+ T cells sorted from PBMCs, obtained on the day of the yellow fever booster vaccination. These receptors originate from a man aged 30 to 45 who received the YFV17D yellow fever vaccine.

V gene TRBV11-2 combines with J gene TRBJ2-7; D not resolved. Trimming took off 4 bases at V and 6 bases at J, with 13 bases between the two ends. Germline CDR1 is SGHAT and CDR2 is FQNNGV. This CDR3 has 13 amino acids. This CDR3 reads CASSSAQFGEQYF. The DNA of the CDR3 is TGTGCCAGCAGCTCGGCGCAGTTTGGCGAGCAGTACTTC.

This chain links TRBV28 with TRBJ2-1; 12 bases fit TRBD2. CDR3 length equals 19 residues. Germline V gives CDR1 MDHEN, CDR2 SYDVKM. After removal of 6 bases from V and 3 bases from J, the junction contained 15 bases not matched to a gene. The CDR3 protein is CASSPSPRTSGDLYNEQFF. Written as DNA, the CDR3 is TGTGCCAGCAGCCCTAGCCCCAGGACTAGCGGGGACCTCTACAATGAGCAGTTCTTC.

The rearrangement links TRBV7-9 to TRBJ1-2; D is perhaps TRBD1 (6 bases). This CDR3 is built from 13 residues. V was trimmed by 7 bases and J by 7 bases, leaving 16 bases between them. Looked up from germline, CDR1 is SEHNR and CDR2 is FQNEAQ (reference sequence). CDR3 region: CASNPSGAPGYTF. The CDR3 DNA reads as TGTGCCAGCAATCCGTCGGGGGCGCCTGGCTACACCTTC.